The 22 T cell receptor beta chains presented below share a single source sample, sequenced in a study of blood T cell repertoires in COVID-19 (TCRdb year 2020). Receptor libraries were prepared by the immunoSEQ multiplex PCR assay. Drawn from immuneACCESS, this table holds only the in-frame rearrangements with V and J called that TCRdb kept. Clones are partly lost; checked studies trace under half to an unresolved V gene and leave the rest unexplained. The sample table holds some 150,000 clones, of which approximately 85% were seen once. The biggest ten clones account for more than 7.5% of the sample. Input material: peripheral blood. The receptors stem from a woman aged 60-75 years with COVID-19, enrolled during active disease.

There are a few counts of this clone. The V call is TRBV4-2, the J call TRBJ1-3, with D hard to call. Germline CDR1 and CDR2: LGHNA and YNFKEQ. V lost 3 bases and J 0 bases, leaving 12 bases between the germline ends. This CDR3 spans 16 amino acids. The CDR3 sequence: CASSQVGGVSGNTIYF. In DNA, the CDR3 is TGTGCCAGCAGCCAGGTCGGTGGAGTCTCTGGAAACACCATATATTTT.

In its sample, this clone was seen once. The chain joins TRBV27 to TRBJ1-5; 8 bases align to TRBD1. Looked up from germline, CDR1 is MNHEY and CDR2 is SMNVEV (reference sequence). The ends lost 3 bases at V and 6 bases at J; junction bases unmatched: 10. The CDR3 spans 16 residues. CDR3 sequence: CASSFAGRGLSQPQHF. Here the CDR3 DNA reads TGTGCCAGCAGTTTCGCCGGCAGGGGGCTAAGTCAGCCCCAGCATTTT.

The rearrangement uses TRBV7-6 and TRBJ1-1; 9 nucleotides agree with TRBD1. The V segment lost 2 bases and the J segment 1 base; nucleotides outside the gene matches: 5. CDR3 size: 16 residues. Per germline, CDR1 SGHVS and CDR2 FNYEAQ. The DNA for the CDR3 is TGTGCCAGCAGCTTAACTGGACAGGGGAGGAACACTGAAGCTTTCTTT. Translated: CASSLTGQGRNTEAFF.

The chain joins TRBV15 to TRBJ2-3; 10 bases align to TRBD1. CDR3 length: 15 residues. V lost 6 bases, J lost 4 bases, and 7 bases stayed unmatched. Germline V gene lookup returns CDR1 LNHNV and CDR2 YYDKDF (reference sequence). The CDR3 nucleotides are TGTGCCACCAGTATAGACAGGGGGCGACCAGATACGCAGTATTTT. It specifies CATSIDRGRPDTQYF.

The V and J genes are TRBV7-9 and TRBJ2-7, with a possible D match to TRBD1 (5 bases). This CDR3 region has 12 residues. The V end lost 2 bases, the J end lost 6 bases, and 8 bases lay between the germline ends. Per germline, CDR1 SEHNR and CDR2 FQNEAQ (reference sequence). CDR3: CASSLQGLEQYF. DNA of the CDR3: TGTGCCAGCAGCTTACAGGGCCTCGAGCAGTACTTC.

This chain uses TRBV4-1 with TRBJ2-3; 9 positions agree with TRBD2. Germline CDR1 reads MGHRA; CDR2 reads YSYEKL. The junction had 8 bases not matched to a gene; V was cut back by 3 bases and J by 4 bases. This CDR3 comprises 16 residues. CDR3 sequence (DNA): TGCGCCAGCAGCCATTTTAAGCGGGAGGAGGCAGATACGCAGTATTTT. It yields the protein CASSHFKREEADTQYF.

V usage is TRBV24-1 and J usage is TRBJ2-5; 10 positions agree with TRBD1. Germline CDR1 and CDR2: KGHDR and SFDVKD. The length of the CDR3 is 16 residues. Trimming removed 4 bases from V and 4 bases from J; junction bases left unmatched: 8. The CDR3 loop reads CATSETGTGEPETQYF. DNA for the CDR3: TGTGCCACCAGTGAGACCGGGACAGGGGAACCAGAGACCCAGTACTTC.

The CDR3 DNA sequence: TGCAGTGCTAGTGGGACTATGGGGGGGATGTTATACAATGAGCAGTTCTTC. Its protein product is CSASGTMGGMLYNEQFF. This chain connects TRBV20-1 to TRBJ2-1, with 7 bases that match TRBD2. This CDR3 region has 17 residues. Germline CDR1 and CDR2: DFQATT and SNEGSKA (reference sequence). Trimming took 3 bases from V and 4 from J; bases not matched to a gene: 15.

The chain joins TRBV4-3 to TRBJ2-7, with TRBD2 matching over 11 bases. Germline CDR1 LGHNA, CDR2 YSLEER. The CDR3 has 15 amino acids. The J segment lost 4 bases and the V segment lost 4 bases, leaving 6 bases of the junction unmatched. The CDR3 nucleotides read TGCGCCAGCAGCCGCCTAGCGGGGGGTTTATACGAGCAGTACTTC. Its translation: CASSRLAGGLYEQYF.

CDR3: CASSQEAGSTDTQYF. The CDR3 coding sequence is TGCGCCAGCAGCCAAGAGGCGGGGAGCACAGATACGCAGTATTTT. The chain couples TRBV4-3 to TRBJ2-3, with a tentative D call TRBD2 (6 bases). The CDR3 covers 15 residues. Germline lookup yields CDR1 LGHNA and CDR2 YSLEER. The V end lost 0 bases, the J end lost 0 bases, and 7 bases lay between the germline ends.

The sample holds a few counts of this clone. The chain uses TRBV19 and TRBJ1-2, with no clear D. This CDR3 comprises 12 residues. With 5 bases removed from V and 4 bases from J, the gap between germline ends came to 8 bases. From germline, CDR1 is LNHDA and CDR2 SQIVND (reference sequence). CDR3 nucleotides: TGTGCCAGTAGTCTCCCCCTCTATGGCTACACCTTC. Its translation: CASSLPLYGYTF.

This rearrangement joins TRBV3-1 (or the pseudogene TRBV3-2) to TRBJ2-7; D not resolved. Germline CDR1 LGHDT, CDR2 YNNKEL (reference sequence). CDR3 length equals 15 residues. V lost 1 base to trimming and J lost 0 bases, with 10 bases between them. The CDR3 here is CASSQVLSRSYEQYF. The DNA for the CDR3 is TGTGCCAGCAGCCAAGTTTTATCTCGCTCCTACGAGCAGTACTTC.

This chain joins TRBV10-1 and TRBJ2-3; maybe TRBD2 (6 bases). This CDR3 has 15 residues. Trimming pared 2 bases from V and 3 bases from J, leaving 12 bases between. Germline loops: CDR1 WNHNN, CDR2 SYGVQD (reference sequence). CDR3 in DNA: TGCGCCAGCAGTGAGATAACGGGGGAAACAGATACGCAGTATTTT. Protein product: CASSEITGETDTQYF.

The V and J genes are TRBV3-1 (or the pseudogene TRBV3-2) and TRBJ1-1; 7 bases align to TRBD1. CDR1 LGHDT and CDR2 YNNKEL come from the germline V gene (reference sequence). V dropped 0 bases and J dropped 4; count of bases not matched to a gene: 8. CDR3 size: 16 residues. CDR3 bases: TGTGCCAGCAGCCAAGATGGAACAGGGGTGGGCACTGAAGCTTTCTTT. This translates into CASSQDGTGVGTEAFF.

V gene TRBV27 combines with J gene TRBJ2-3; 13 nucleotides align to TRBD2. This CDR3 region has 16 residues. V lost 5 bases to trimming and J lost 2 bases; unmatched junction nucleotides: 4. Germline lookup yields CDR1 MNHEY and CDR2 SMNVEV (reference sequence). The CDR3, as DNA: TGTGCCAGCAGTCTGACTAGCGGGGGGCTCACAGATACGCAGTATTTT. This codes for CASSLTSGGLTDTQYF.

This chain joins TRBV28 and TRBJ1-3; D perhaps matches TRBD1 (5 bases). The germline gives CDR1 MDHEN, CDR2 SYDVKM. The CDR3 has 14 residues. With 6 bases removed from V and 2 bases from J, the gap between germline ends came to 11 bases. In nucleotides, the CDR3 is TGTGCCAGCAGCATACAGGTTACTGGAAACACCATATATTTT. This codes for CASSIQVTGNTIYF.

This sequence joins TRBV7-2 and TRBJ1-3; 8 bases line up with TRBD1. V lost 2 bases to trimming and J lost 4 bases; unmatched junction nucleotides: 7. This CDR3 has 16 amino acids. Germline CDR1 and CDR2: SGHTA and FQGNSA. The CDR3 loop reads CASSLWGRGQGNTIYF. The CDR3 nucleotides are TGTGCCAGCAGCTTATGGGGCAGGGGGCAGGGAAACACCATATATTTT.

The chain is built from TRBV3-1 (or the pseudogene TRBV3-2) and TRBJ2-2; 10 nucleotides match TRBD2. This CDR3 contains 16 residues. V lost 4 bases, J lost 4 bases, and 6 bases stayed unmatched. The germline V gene encodes CDR1 LGHDT and CDR2 YNNKEL (reference sequence). The CDR3 reads CASSPGLASVTGELFF. CDR3 nucleotide sequence: TGTGCCAGCAGCCCGGGACTAGCGTCTGTCACCGGGGAGCTGTTTTTT.

The chain recombines TRBV6-4 with TRBJ2-3; 8 bases map to TRBD2. V dropped 0 bases and J dropped 2; count of bases not matched to a gene: 7. Germline assignment: CDR1 MRHNA and CDR2 SNTAGT. This CDR3 contains 17 residues. This CDR3 is CASSDSMAGGPTDTQYF. CDR3 nucleotide sequence: TGTGCCAGCAGTGACTCGATGGCGGGGGGCCCCACAGATACGCAGTATTTT.

The rearrangement uses TRBV3-1 (or the pseudogene TRBV3-2) and TRBJ2-5, with a possible D match to TRBD2 (6 bases). Trimming removed 3 bases at V and 6 bases at J, with 17 bases between. The CDR3 totals 15 residues. Germline V gene lookup returns CDR1 LGHDT and CDR2 YNNKEL (reference sequence). CDR3 sequence: CASSHLRAGLKTQYF. CDR3 bases: TGTGCCAGCAGCCACCTAAGGGCGGGGCTAAAGACCCAGTACTTC.

The gene calls are TRBV6-5 and TRBJ1-5; TRBD1 agrees at 9 bases. V lost 7 bases to trimming and J lost 4 bases; unmatched junction nucleotides: 8. The CDR3 contains 15 residues. The V gene's germline CDR1 is MNHEY and CDR2 SVGAGI. The DNA of the CDR3 is TGTGCCAGCATCCGACAGGGGGATTTTAATCAGCCCCAGCATTTT. It yields the protein CASIRQGDFNQPQHF.

The chain is built from TRBV5-1 and TRBJ2-5; weak D call: TRBD1 (6 bases). Between the trimmed V and J ends, which lost 0 bases and 0 bases, there was a span of 12 bases. The CDR3 spans 16 residues. Per germline, CDR1 SGHRS and CDR2 YFSETQ. This CDR3 is CASSLGGLPHQETQYF. DNA for the CDR3: TGCGCCAGCAGCTTGGGGGGGCTCCCCCACCAAGAGACCCAGTACTTC.